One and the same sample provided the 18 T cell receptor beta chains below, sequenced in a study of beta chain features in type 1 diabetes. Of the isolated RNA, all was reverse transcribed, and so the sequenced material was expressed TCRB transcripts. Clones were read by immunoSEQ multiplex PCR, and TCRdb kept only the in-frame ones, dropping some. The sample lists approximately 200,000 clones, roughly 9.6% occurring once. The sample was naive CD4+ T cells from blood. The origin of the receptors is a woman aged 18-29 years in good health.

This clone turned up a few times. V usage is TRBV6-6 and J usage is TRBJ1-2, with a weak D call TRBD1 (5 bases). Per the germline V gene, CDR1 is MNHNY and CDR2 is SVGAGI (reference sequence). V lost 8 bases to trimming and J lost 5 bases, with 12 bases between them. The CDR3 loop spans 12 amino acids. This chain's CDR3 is CASGRTSYGYTF. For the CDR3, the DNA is TGTGCCAGCGGGAGGACATCGTATGGCTACACCTTC.

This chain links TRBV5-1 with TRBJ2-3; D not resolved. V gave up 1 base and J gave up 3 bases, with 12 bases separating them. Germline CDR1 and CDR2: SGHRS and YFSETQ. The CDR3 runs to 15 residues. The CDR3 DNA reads TGCGCCAGCAGCTTGTGGTGGTCGGGTACAGATACGCAGTATTTT. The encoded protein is CASSLWWSGTDTQYF.

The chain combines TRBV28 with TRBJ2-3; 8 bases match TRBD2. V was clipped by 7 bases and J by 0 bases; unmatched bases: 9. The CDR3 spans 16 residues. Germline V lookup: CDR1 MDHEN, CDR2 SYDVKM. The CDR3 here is CASTEVGTRSTDTQYF. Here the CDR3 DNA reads TGTGCCAGCACCGAAGTCGGGACTAGAAGCACAGATACGCAGTATTTT. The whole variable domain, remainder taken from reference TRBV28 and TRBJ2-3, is DVKVTQSSRYLVKRTGEKVFLECVQDMDHENMFWYRQDPGLGLRLIYFSYDVKMKEKGDIPEGYSVSREKKERFSLILESASTNQTSMYLCASTEVGTRSTDTQYFGPGTRLTVL.

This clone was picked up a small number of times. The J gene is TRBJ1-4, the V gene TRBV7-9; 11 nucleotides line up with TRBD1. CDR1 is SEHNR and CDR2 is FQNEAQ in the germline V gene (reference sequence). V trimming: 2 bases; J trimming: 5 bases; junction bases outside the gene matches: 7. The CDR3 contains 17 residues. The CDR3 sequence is CASSLRTGGGQNEKLFF. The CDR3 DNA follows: TGTGCCAGCAGCTTACGGACAGGGGGCGGTCAGAATGAAAAACTGTTTTTT.

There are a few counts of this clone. CDR3 nucleotide sequence: TGTGCCAGCAGACGGGGACTAGCGGATAAAGAGACCCAGTACTTC. Translating gives CASRRGLADKETQYF. This chain links TRBV2 with TRBJ2-5; 11 bases are shared with TRBD2. The V and J ends lost 6 bases and 3 bases, in that order; junction bases with no gene match: 6. The CDR3 length is 15 residues. Per the germline V gene, CDR1 is SNHLY and CDR2 is FYNNEI.

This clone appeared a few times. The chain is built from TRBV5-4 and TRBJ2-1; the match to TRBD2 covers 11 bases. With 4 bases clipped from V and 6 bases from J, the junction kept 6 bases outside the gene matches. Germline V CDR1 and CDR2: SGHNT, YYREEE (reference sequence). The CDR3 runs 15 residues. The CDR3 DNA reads TGTGCCAGCAGCACCTCTAGCGGGGGGCTCAATGAGCAGTTCTTC. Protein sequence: CASSTSSGGLNEQFF. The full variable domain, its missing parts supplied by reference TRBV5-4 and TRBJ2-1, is ETGVTQSPTHLIKTRGQQVTLRCSSQSGHNTVSWYQQALGQGPQFIFQYYREEENGRGNFPPRFSGLQFPNYSSELNVNALELDDSALYLCASSTSSGGLNEQFFGPGTRLTVL.

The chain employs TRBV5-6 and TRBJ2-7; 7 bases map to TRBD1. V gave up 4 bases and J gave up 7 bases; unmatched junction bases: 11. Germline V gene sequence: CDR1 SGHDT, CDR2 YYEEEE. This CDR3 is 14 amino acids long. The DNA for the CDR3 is TGTGCCAGCAGCATAAACAGGGGTGTGAGGGAGCAGTACTTC. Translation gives CASSINRGVREQYF. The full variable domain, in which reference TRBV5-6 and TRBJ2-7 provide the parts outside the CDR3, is DAGVTQSPTHLIKTRGQQVTLRCSPKSGHDTVSWYQQALGQGPQFIFQYYEEEERQRGNFPDRFSGHQFPNYSSELNVNALLLGDSALYLCASSINRGVREQYFGPGTRLTVT.

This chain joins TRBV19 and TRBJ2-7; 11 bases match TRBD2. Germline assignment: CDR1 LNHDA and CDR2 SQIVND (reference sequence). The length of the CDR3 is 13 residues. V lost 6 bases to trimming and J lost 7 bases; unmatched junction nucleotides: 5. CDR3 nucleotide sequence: TGTGCCAGTAGCCCGACTAGCGGGAATGAGCAGTACTTC. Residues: CASSPTSGNEQYF.

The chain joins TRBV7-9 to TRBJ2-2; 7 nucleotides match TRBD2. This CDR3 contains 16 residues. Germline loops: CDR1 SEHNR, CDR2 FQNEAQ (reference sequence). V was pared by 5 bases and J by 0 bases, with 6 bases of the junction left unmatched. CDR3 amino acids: CASSPLGRANTGELFF. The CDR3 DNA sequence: TGTGCCAGCAGCCCATTAGGGAGGGCGAACACCGGGGAGCTGTTTTTT.

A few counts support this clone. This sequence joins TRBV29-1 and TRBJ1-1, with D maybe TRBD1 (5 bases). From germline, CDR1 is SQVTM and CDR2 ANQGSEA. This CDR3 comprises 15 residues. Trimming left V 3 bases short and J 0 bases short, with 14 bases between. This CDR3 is CSVESTGRMNTEAFF. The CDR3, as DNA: TGCAGCGTTGAGAGCACAGGCAGAATGAACACTGAAGCTTTCTTT. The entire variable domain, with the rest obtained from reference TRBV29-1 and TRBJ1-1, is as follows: SAVISQKPSRDICQRGTSLTIQCQVDSQVTMMFWYRQQPGQSLTLIATANQGSEATYESGFVIDKFPISRPNLTFSTLTVSNMSPEDSSIYLCSVESTGRMNTEAFFGQGTRLTVV.

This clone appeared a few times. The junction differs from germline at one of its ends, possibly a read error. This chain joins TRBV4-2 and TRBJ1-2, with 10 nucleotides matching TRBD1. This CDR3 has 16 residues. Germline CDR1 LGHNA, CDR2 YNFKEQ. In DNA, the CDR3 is TGTGCCAGCAGCCAACCCCGGGACAGGGGAGTCTATGACTACACCTTC. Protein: CASSQPRDRGVYDYTF.

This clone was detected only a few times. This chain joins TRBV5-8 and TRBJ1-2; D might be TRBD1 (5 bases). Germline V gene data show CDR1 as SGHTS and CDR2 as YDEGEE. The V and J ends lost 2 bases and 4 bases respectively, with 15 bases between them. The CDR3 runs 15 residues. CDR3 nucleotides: TGTGCCAGCAGCTTCCAGGGCTCTACACCCTATGGCTACACCTTC. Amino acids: CASSFQGSTPYGYTF. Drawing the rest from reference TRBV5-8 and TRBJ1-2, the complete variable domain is EAGVTQSPTHLIKTRGQQATLRCSPISGHTSVYWYQQALGLGLQFLLWYDEGEERNRGNFPPRFSGRQFPNYSSELNVNALELEDSALYLCASSFQGSTPYGYTFGSGTRLTVV.

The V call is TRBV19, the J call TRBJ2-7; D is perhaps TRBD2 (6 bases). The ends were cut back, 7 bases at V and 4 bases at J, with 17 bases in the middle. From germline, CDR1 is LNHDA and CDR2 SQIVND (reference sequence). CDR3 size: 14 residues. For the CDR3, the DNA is TGTGCCAGTACTCGCGGCGGAGGGGAATACGAGCAGTACTTC. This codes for CASTRGGGEYEQYF.

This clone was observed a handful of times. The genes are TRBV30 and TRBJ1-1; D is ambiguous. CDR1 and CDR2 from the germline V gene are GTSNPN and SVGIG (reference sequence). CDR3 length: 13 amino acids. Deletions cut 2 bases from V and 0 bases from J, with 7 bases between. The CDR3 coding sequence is TGTGCCTGGAGTACGCAGATGAACACTGAAGCTTTCTTT. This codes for CAWSTQMNTEAFF.

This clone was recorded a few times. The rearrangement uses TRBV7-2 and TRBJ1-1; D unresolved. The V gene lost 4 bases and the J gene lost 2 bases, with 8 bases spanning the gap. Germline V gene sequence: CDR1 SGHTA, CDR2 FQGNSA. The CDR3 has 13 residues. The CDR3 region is CASSYIQNTEAFF. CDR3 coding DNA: TGTGCCAGCAGCTACATCCAAAACACTGAAGCTTTCTTT.

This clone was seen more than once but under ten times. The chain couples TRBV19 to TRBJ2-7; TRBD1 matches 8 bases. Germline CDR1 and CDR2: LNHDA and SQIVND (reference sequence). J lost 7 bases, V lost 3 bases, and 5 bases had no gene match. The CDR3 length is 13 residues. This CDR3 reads CASSISTGGEQYF. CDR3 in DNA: TGTGCCAGTAGTATTTCTACAGGGGGAGAGCAGTACTTC.

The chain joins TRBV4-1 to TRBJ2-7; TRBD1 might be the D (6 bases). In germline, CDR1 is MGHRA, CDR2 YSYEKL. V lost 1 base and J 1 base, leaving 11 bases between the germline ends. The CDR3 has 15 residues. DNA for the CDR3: TGCGCCAGCAGCCAAGGGACAGCGATTTCCTACGAGCAGTACTTC. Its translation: CASSQGTAISYEQYF.

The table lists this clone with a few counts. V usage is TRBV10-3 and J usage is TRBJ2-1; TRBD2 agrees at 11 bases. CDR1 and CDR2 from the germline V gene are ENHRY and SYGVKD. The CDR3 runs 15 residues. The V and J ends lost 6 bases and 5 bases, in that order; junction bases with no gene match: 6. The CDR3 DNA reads TGTGCCATCAGCCACGGACTAGCGGGCGACAATGAGCAGTTCTTC. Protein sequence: CAISHGLAGDNEQFF.